The 10 T cell receptor beta chains in this list originate from one sample, sequenced in a study of OX40 agonist ivuxolimab in advanced cancers. Preparation of the library involved the immunoSEQ multiplex PCR assay. As stored in TCRdb, this immuneACCESS dataset retains in-frame rearrangements with V and J assigned. A fraction of the clones does not appear; measured against another copy, unresolved V genes explain less than half of the discrepancy, and the remainder lacks a known reason. This sample gives some 21,000 clones in total; nearly 70% of them show up just once. The ten largest make up about 12% of the sample. The input for sequencing was CD4+ or CD8+ T cells sorted from blood, taken in a trial of the OX40 agonist ivuxolimab. These receptor sequences come from an adult with an advanced solid tumor such as melanoma, head and neck, liver or kidney cancer.

The CDR3 DNA follows: TGTGCCAGTAGTATCTCCGTAGCCGGAAACACCATATATTTT. It encodes CASSISVAGNTIYF. The chain joins TRBV19 to TRBJ1-3; no reliable D call. Germline V gene lookup returns CDR1 LNHDA and CDR2 SQIVND (reference sequence). Trimming stripped 3 bases from V and 4 bases from J, with 10 bases between. This CDR3 is 14 amino acids long.

The chain has TRBV4-3 and TRBJ2-7, with a tentative D call TRBD1 (5 bases). CDR1 is LGHNA, CDR2 YSLEER, per germline. The CDR3 contains 15 residues. V gave up 0 bases and J gave up 3 bases, with 12 bases separating them. The CDR3 coding sequence is TGCGCCAGCAGCCAAGATAAGGCAGGGCACTACGAGCAGTACTTC. Its translation: CASSQDKAGHYEQYF.

The V and J genes are TRBV5-6 and TRBJ2-7; the D gene is possibly TRBD1 (7 bases). CDR3 length: 13 residues. V was clipped by 7 bases and J by 3 bases, with 14 bases between them. Germline V gene sequence: CDR1 SGHDT, CDR2 YYEEEE. The CDR3 bases are TGTGCCAGCCAAGGAGGGGGCGGCTACGAGCAGTACTTC. Its protein product is CASQGGGGYEQYF.

The J gene is TRBJ1-5, the V gene TRBV10-3, with 8 bases identical to TRBD1. The germline V gene encodes CDR1 ENHRY and CDR2 SYGVKD. Unmatched junction bases numbered 10, after V lost 10 bases and J lost 5 bases. This CDR3 comprises 14 residues. DNA for the CDR3: TGTGCCACCTCGACAGGGGTGAAGTATCAGCCCCAGCATTTT. Protein: CATSTGVKYQPQHF.

In this sample, this clone turned up once. The chain combines TRBV27 with TRBJ2-7; 8 nucleotides match TRBD1. CDR3 length: 14 amino acids. V lost 6 bases and J lost 7; bases outside the gene matches: 11. Germline V lookup: CDR1 MNHEY, CDR2 SMNVEV (reference sequence). The CDR3 is CASSPTQGAVEQYF. In nucleotides, the CDR3 is TGTGCCAGCAGCCCCACGCAGGGGGCGGTTGAGCAGTACTTC.

This clone was seen once. This rearrangement joins TRBV6-6 to TRBJ2-7; TRBD1 agrees at 9 bases. With 5 bases clipped from V and 2 bases from J, the junction kept 4 bases outside the gene matches. Germline-derived CDR1 and CDR2 are MNHNY and SVGAGI (reference sequence). The CDR3 has 14 amino acids. The CDR3 loop reads CASSPWTGAYEQYF. CDR3 DNA sequence: TGTGCCAGCAGTCCATGGACAGGGGCCTACGAGCAGTACTTC.

The V call is TRBV7-8, the J call TRBJ1-6; D gene uncertain. Germline values: CDR1 SGHVS, CDR2 FQNEAQ. V was clipped by 5 bases and J by 6 bases, with 14 bases between them. The CDR3 has 15 residues. CDR3 protein: CASSDPAGPNSPLHF. CDR3 coding DNA: TGTGCCAGCAGCGACCCTGCAGGACCTAATTCACCCCTCCACTTT.

The rearrangement uses TRBV5-8 and TRBJ2-7; the D call may be TRBD1 or TRBD2 (5 bases each). CDR3 size: 13 residues. The V and J ends lost 0 bases and 12 bases respectively, with 16 bases between them. Germline lookup yields CDR1 SGHTS and CDR2 YDEGEE. The CDR3 coding sequence is TGTGCCAGCAGCTTGGGGGCCGGGACCCCCTTGTACTTC. The encoded protein is CASSLGAGTPLYF.

The chain is built from TRBV19 and TRBJ2-7; no reliable D call. The length of the CDR3 is 14 residues. Germline-derived CDR1 and CDR2 are LNHDA and SQIVND (reference sequence). V was pared by 5 bases and J by 0 bases, with 11 bases between. The CDR3 sequence is CASSSRTGSYEQYF. CDR3 DNA sequence: TGTGCCAGTAGTTCACGAACGGGCTCCTACGAGCAGTACTTC.

V usage is TRBV28 and J usage is TRBJ2-3; D is undetermined. Germline loops: CDR1 MDHEN, CDR2 SYDVKM. V lost 5 bases to trimming and J lost 0 bases, with 15 bases between them. This CDR3 contains 16 residues. CDR3 sequence reads: CASSTLMGTSTDTQYF. CDR3 sequence (DNA): TGTGCCAGCAGTACCCTTATGGGAACTAGCACAGATACGCAGTATTTT.